The 15 T cell receptor beta chains below all came from one sample that was sequenced in a study of T-cell reconstitution after alpha-beta-depleted transplantation in children. Preparation of the TCRbeta library was carried out with unique molecular identifiers. TCRdb reprocessed the PCR reads via MiXCR and lists one record per CDR3 protein. The table has about 610,000 distinct CDR3 sequences, about 10% seen once. The sequencing here drew on PBMCs from the stem cell graft donor, taken from the stem cell graft. The receptor source for this set is a human donor who donated a stem cell graft to a child with acute myeloid leukemia.

This clonotype was detected many times. The chain is built from TRBV6-2 or TRBV6-3 and TRBJ2-3; TRBD2 aligns across 8 bases. Germline V lookup: CDR1 MNHEY, CDR2 SVGEGT. The V gene end was trimmed by 7 bases and the J gene end by 5 bases; junction bases not matched to a gene: 14. The CDR3 has 16 residues. The CDR3 sequence is CASKGQGAGAIDTQYF. Written as DNA, the CDR3 is TGTGCCAGCAAAGGCCAAGGAGCGGGAGCGATAGATACGCAGTATTTT.

The V gene is TRBV10-3, the J gene TRBJ2-5; TRBD1 agrees at 9 bases. CDR1 and CDR2 from the germline V gene are ENHRY and SYGVKD. V was pared by 2 bases and J by 5 bases, with 12 bases of the junction left unmatched. The CDR3 covers 17 residues. CDR3 amino acids: CAISEGSAGTGRETQYF. The CDR3 bases are TGTGCCATCAGTGAGGGATCAGCCGGGACAGGGAGGGAGACCCAGTACTTC.

The sample holds a few counts of this clonotype. The gene calls are TRBV11-2 and TRBJ2-1, with 7 bases matching TRBD2. This CDR3 region has 12 residues. V shed 7 bases and J 5 bases; nucleotides not matched to a gene: 2. The V gene's germline CDR1 is SGHAT and CDR2 FQNNGV. The CDR3 region has the DNA TGTGCCAGCACTCGGGGGGACAATGAGCAGTTCTTC. This codes for CASTRGDNEQFF.

This clonotype has more than one count but fewer than ten. V usage is TRBV10-3 and J usage is TRBJ2-1; 9 bases match TRBD2. The V gene end was trimmed by 3 bases and the J gene end by 10 bases; junction bases not matched to a gene: 13. The V gene's germline CDR1 is ENHRY and CDR2 SYGVKD. CDR3 length: 16 amino acids. CDR3 sequence reads: CAISDRAGGPLNEQFF. The CDR3 DNA reads as TGTGCCATCAGTGATCGAGCGGGAGGCCCCTTGAACGAGCAGTTCTTC.

There are a few counts of this clonotype. This chain uses TRBV6-2 or TRBV6-3 with TRBJ2-3; TRBD2 is a possible D gene (6 bases). The CDR3 length is 15 residues. Germline values: CDR1 MNHEY, CDR2 SVGEGT. V was pared by 6 bases and J by 3 bases, with 16 bases between. CDR3 sequence reads: CASRTGEVVTDTQYF. The CDR3 DNA reads as TGTGCCAGCAGAACCGGGGAGGTTGTGACAGATACGCAGTATTTT.

This clonotype occurred a few times. This chain links TRBV5-5 with TRBJ2-2; 11 nucleotides line up with TRBD2. The trim removed 0 bases at V and 6 bases at J, leaving 4 bases unmatched. Germline V CDR1 and CDR2: SGHKS, YYEKEE (reference sequence). The CDR3 has 16 residues. Written as DNA, the CDR3 is TGTGCCAGCAGCTTGGCCACACTAGCGGGAGCCGGGGAGCTGTTTTTT. Amino acid sequence: CASSLATLAGAGELFF.

This clonotype appeared many times. V is TRBV20-1 and J is TRBJ2-5; perhaps TRBD2 as D (6 bases). Germline loops: CDR1 DFQATT, CDR2 SNEGSKA (reference sequence). This CDR3 spans 15 amino acids. V lost 0 bases, J lost 5 bases, and 16 bases lay in between. CDR3 loop: CSARDRGSLGETQYF. The DNA for the CDR3 is TGCAGTGCTAGAGATCGGGGGAGTCTCGGGGAGACCCAGTACTTC.

This sequence joins TRBV2 and TRBJ2-3; D is possibly TRBD1 or TRBD2 (5 bases each). The length of the CDR3 is 13 residues. Germline assignment: CDR1 SNHLY and CDR2 FYNNEI. Between the trimmed V and J ends, which lost 6 bases and 2 bases, there was a span of 9 bases. The CDR3 region is CASSRDVTDTQYF. In DNA, the CDR3 is TGTGCCAGCAGCAGGGACGTCACAGATACGCAGTATTTT.

This clonotype occurred a few times. This rearrangement joins TRBV11-2 to TRBJ2-7, with D unresolved. The V gene lost 1 base and the J gene lost 7 bases, with 5 bases spanning the gap. Germline V gives CDR1 SGHAT, CDR2 FQNNGV. The CDR3 consists of 11 residues. The CDR3 nucleotides are TGTGCCAGCAGCTTAGTGAAAGAGCAGTACTTC. Translated: CASSLVKEQYF.

J is TRBJ2-7 and V is TRBV20-1, with 10 bases fitting TRBD2. The germline gives CDR1 DFQATT, CDR2 SNEGSKA (reference sequence). The CDR3 length is 13 residues. The trim removed 5 bases at V and 3 bases at J, leaving 4 bases unmatched. The DNA of the CDR3 is TGCAGTGCTCCTAGCGGGAGAGGCTACGAGCAGTACTTC. Protein: CSAPSGRGYEQYF.

This clonotype was recorded many times. The chain couples TRBV6-5 to TRBJ1-5, with 9 bases matching TRBD1. Trimming took 7 bases from V and 1 from J; bases not matched to a gene: 14. Germline V gene lookup returns CDR1 MNHEY and CDR2 SVGAGI. The CDR3 has 18 amino acids. This CDR3 is CASTPRDRAGSSNQPQHF. In DNA, the CDR3 is TGTGCCAGCACCCCAAGGGACAGGGCTGGGTCAAGCAATCAGCCCCAGCATTTT.

The chain is built from TRBV12-3 or TRBV12-4 and TRBJ2-2, with TRBD1 identical over 9 bases. This CDR3 spans 17 amino acids. The V gene end was trimmed by 2 bases and the J gene end by 2 bases; junction bases not matched to a gene: 6. CDR3 region: CASSLKGTGFNTGELFF. In DNA form, the CDR3 reads TGTGCCAGCAGTTTAAAGGGGACAGGGTTTAACACCGGGGAGCTGTTTTTT.

The chain has TRBV20-1 and TRBJ2-7; D is perhaps TRBD2 (5 bases). Germline CDR1 reads DFQATT; CDR2 reads SNEGSKA (reference sequence). The CDR3 spans 14 residues. V lost 6 bases, J lost 2 bases, and 17 bases lay in between. DNA of the CDR3: TGCAGTGCCGAACCTGGCGGGTCAGCCTACGAGCAGTACTTC. Its translation: CSAEPGGSAYEQYF.

This clonotype was observed a handful of times. The chain is built from TRBV6-2 or TRBV6-3 and TRBJ2-5, with 7 positions matching TRBD2. Germline V lookup: CDR1 MNHEY, CDR2 SVGEGT. This CDR3 contains 16 residues. J lost 5 bases, V lost 2 bases, and 11 bases had no gene match. CDR3 amino acids: CASSYPPAGVWETQYF. The CDR3 nucleotides are TGTGCCAGCAGTTACCCTCCGGCGGGAGTGTGGGAGACCCAGTACTTC.

The sample holds a few counts of this clonotype. The CDR3 reads CASSTRRGEGNTGELFF. CDR3 nucleotide sequence: TGTGCCAGCAGCACACGGCGAGGAGAGGGAAACACCGGGGAGCTGTTTTTT. The gene calls are TRBV7-8 and TRBJ2-2; the D gene is possibly TRBD2 (5 bases). The CDR3 contains 17 residues. Germline V gene data show CDR1 as SGHVS and CDR2 as FQNEAQ. Trimming pared 5 bases from V and 2 bases from J, leaving 18 bases between.